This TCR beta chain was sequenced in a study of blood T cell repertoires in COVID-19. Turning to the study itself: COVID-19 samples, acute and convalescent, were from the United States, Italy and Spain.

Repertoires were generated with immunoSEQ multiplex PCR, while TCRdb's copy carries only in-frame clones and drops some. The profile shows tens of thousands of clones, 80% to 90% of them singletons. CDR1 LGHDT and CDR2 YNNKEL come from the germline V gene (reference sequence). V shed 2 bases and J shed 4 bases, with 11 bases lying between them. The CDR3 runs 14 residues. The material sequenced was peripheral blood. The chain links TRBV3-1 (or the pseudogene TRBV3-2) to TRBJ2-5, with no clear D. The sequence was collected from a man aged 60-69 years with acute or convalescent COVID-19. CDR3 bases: TGTGCCAGCAGCCAATATGTAGATGGAGAGACCCAGTACTTC. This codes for CASSQYVDGETQYF.